This T cell receptor (beta chain) came from a study of blood T cell repertoires in COVID-19. The overall study: The analysed material was cDNA or gDNA that came from T cells, B-cell-depleted T cells, or PBMCs.

Germline values: CDR1 KGHSH, CDR2 LQKENI. Germline trimming cut 4 bases from V and 3 bases from J; bases unmatched to any gene: 2. This CDR3 has 13 residues. Original handling: How many nucleated cells were present was estimated from reference gene primer amplification. TCRdb keeps only in-frame clones here, not all; method: immunoSEQ multiplex PCR. The V and J calls and clone size come from that table; D and trimming were worked out from the DNA. There are fewer than 60,000 clones in the sample; more than 70% occur only once, and roughly 25% lies in the top ten. The clonotype originates from a woman of 80 years or more with acute or convalescent COVID-19. The genes are TRBV18 and TRBJ1-1; 7 bases agree with TRBD1. Sequencing was done on a sample of peripheral blood. The CDR3, as DNA: TGTGCCAGCTCACAAGACAGGGACACTGAAGCTTTCTTT. It codes for CASSQDRDTEAFF.